Listed below are T cell receptor beta chains from one sample, sequenced in a study of shared clonotypes between healthy human individuals. TCRdb's copy holds only in-frame clones and misses some; the assay was immunoSEQ multiplex PCR. The table lists about 1 million clones, approximately 76% of them singletons. The sample taken for sequencing was memory CD4+ T cells sorted from blood. The receptor source for this set is a man aged 18-30 years in good health. CDR3s include the opening cysteine and the closing phenylalanine or tryptophan. D genes are given only for firm matches. The size entry is marked missing in some rows and otherwise reads once, few, many or a size class.

CDR3: CAIRGGETYEQYF
DNA: TGTGCCATCAGGGGAGGGGAGACTTACGAGCAGTACTTC
size: -
V: TRBV10-3
D: TRBD2
J: TRBJ2-7

CDR3: CASSAGTSVNEQFF
DNA: TGTGCCAGCAGTGCCGGGACTAGCGTAAATGAGCAGTTCTTC
size: -
V: TRBV6-1
D: TRBD2
J: TRBJ2-1

CDR3: CASCQLAGGPGTGELFF
DNA: TGTGCCAGCTGTCAACTAGCGGGAGGGCCGGGCACCGGGGAGCTGTTTTTT
size: few
V: TRBV5-6
D: TRBD2
J: TRBJ2-2

CDR3: CASSQDRAQPQHF
DNA: TGTGCCAGCAGCCAAGATAGGGCCCAGCCCCAGCATTTT
size: few
V: TRBV4-2
D: -
J: TRBJ1-5

CDR3: CASSLEAALIGEKLFF
DNA: TGTGCCAGCAGCTTAGAAGCAGCTCTGATCGGTGAAAAACTGTTTTTT
size: -
V: TRBV7-8
D: -
J: TRBJ1-4

CDR3: CASSEGQGPLNEQFF
DNA: TGCGCCAGCAGCGAGGGACAGGGGCCACTGAATGAGCAGTTCTTC
size: once
V: TRBV5-1
D: TRBD1
J: TRBJ2-1

CDR3: CASSITGPGELFF
DNA: TGTGCCAGTAGTATTACCGGGCCCGGGGAGCTGTTTTTT
size: -
V: TRBV19
D: -
J: TRBJ2-2

CDR3: CASSPGGVAPNEQYF
DNA: TGTGCCAGCAGCCCAGGGGGAGTAGCGCCTAACGAGCAGTACTTC
size: -
V: TRBV6-6
D: TRBD1
J: TRBJ2-7

CDR3: CASSLVGGLAVYNEQFF
DNA: TGTGCCAGCAGCTTAGTAGGGGGACTAGCGGTCTACAATGAGCAGTTCTTC
size: -
V: TRBV7-6
D: TRBD2
J: TRBJ2-1

CDR3: CASSPGQPRTEAFF
DNA: TGTGCCAGCAGTCCGGGACAGCCGCGGACTGAAGCTTTCTTT
size: -
V: TRBV28
D: TRBD1
J: TRBJ1-1

CDR3: CSAVEVGGLFF
DNA: TGCAGTGCTGTCGAAGTTGGAGGACTGTTTTTT
size: -
V: TRBV20-1
D: -
J: TRBJ1-4

CDR3: CASSASVSGNTIYF
DNA: TGTGCCAGTAGTGCGTCGGTCTCTGGAAACACCATATATTTT
size: -
V: TRBV19
D: -
J: TRBJ1-3

CDR3: CASNNSGELYEQYF
DNA: TGCGCCAGCAACAATAGCGGGGAACTCTACGAGCAGTACTTC
size: -
V: TRBV5-1
D: TRBD2
J: TRBJ2-7

CDR3: CASSGSVGGAMGNEQFF
DNA: TGTGCCAGCTCAGGCAGCGTCGGGGGGGCCATGGGCAATGAGCAGTTCTTC
size: once
V: TRBV18
D: TRBD2
J: TRBJ2-1

CDR3: CASSHGQGGPYEQYF
DNA: TGCGCCAGCAGCCACGGACAGGGAGGCCCTTACGAGCAGTACTTC
size: -
V: TRBV4-1
D: TRBD1
J: TRBJ2-7

CDR3: CASSVTQQNTEAFF
DNA: TGTGCCAGCAGTGTAACACAGCAAAACACTGAAGCTTTCTTT
size: -
V: TRBV6-1
D: -
J: TRBJ1-1

CDR3: CASSVYPGNEQYF
DNA: TGTGCCAGCAGTGTATACCCGGGAAACGAGCAGTACTTC
size: -
V: TRBV6-6
D: -
J: TRBJ2-7

CDR3: CASQIRQGNGYTF
DNA: TGTGCCAGCCAGATCAGACAGGGAAATGGCTACACCTTC
size: -
V: TRBV6-5
D: TRBD1
J: TRBJ1-2

CDR3: CATTRGGGQETQYF
DNA: TGTGCCACCACTCGGGGGGGCGGCCAAGAGACCCAGTACTTC
size: -
V: TRBV19
D: TRBD2
J: TRBJ2-5

CDR3: CASREGTGSLSPLHF
DNA: TGTGCCAGCAGGGAAGGGACAGGTTCCCTTTCACCCCTCCACTTT
size: -
V: TRBV28
D: TRBD1
J: TRBJ1-6

CDR3: CASSLQGLALHF
DNA: TGTGCCAGCAGTTTACAGGGGTTAGCCCTCCACTTT
size: -
V: TRBV7-2
D: TRBD1
J: TRBJ1-6

CDR3: CASSFQGSGNTIYF
DNA: TGTGCCAGCAGTTTTCAGGGGAGCGGAAACACCATATATTTT
size: few
V: TRBV28
D: -
J: TRBJ1-3

CDR3: CASRSYERLAGFTDTQYF
DNA: TGTGCCAGCAGATCCTACGAAAGACTAGCGGGGTTCACAGATACGCAGTATTTT
size: -
V: TRBV28
D: TRBD2
J: TRBJ2-3

CDR3: CASSSQGPNQPQHF
DNA: TGTGCCAGCAGTTCACAGGGCCCCAATCAGCCCCAGCATTTT
size: -
V: TRBV2
D: -
J: TRBJ1-5

CDR3: CASSPPAGGERNTEAFF
DNA: TGTGCCAGCTCACCCCCGGCAGGAGGGGAAAGAAACACTGAAGCTTTCTTT
size: -
V: TRBV18
D: -
J: TRBJ1-1

CDR3: CASKVGGASDTQYF
DNA: TGTGCCAGCAAGGTGGGGGGGGCATCAGATACGCAGTATTTT
size: few
V: TRBV6-5
D: -
J: TRBJ2-3

CDR3: CASSPGRGIGEQYF
DNA: TGCGCCAGCAGCCCCGGCAGGGGGATTGGAGAGCAGTACTTC
size: few
V: TRBV10-2
D: TRBD1
J: TRBJ2-7

CDR3: CASSSRTGAYEQYF
DNA: TGTGCCAGCAGTTCTCGGACAGGGGCCTACGAGCAGTACTTC
size: -
V: TRBV6-5
D: TRBD1
J: TRBJ2-7

CDR3: CASSLGSSGGVDTQYF
DNA: TGTGCCAGCAGCTTGGGGTCTAGCGGGGGGGTAGATACGCAGTATTTT
size: many
V: TRBV5-4
D: TRBD2
J: TRBJ2-3

CDR3: CASSPGGSSYNSPLHF
DNA: TGCGCCAGCAGCCCGGGGGGGAGCTCCTATAATTCACCCCTCCACTTT
size: few
V: TRBV5-1
D: -
J: TRBJ1-6

CDR3: CASSQRGAGLRDTGELFF
DNA: TGTGCCAGCAGCCAGAGGGGCGCGGGGCTTCGGGACACCGGGGAGCTGTTTTTT
size: -
V: TRBV14
D: -
J: TRBJ2-2

CDR3: CASSPVGGLTYNSPLHF
DNA: TGTGCCAGCAGCCCAGTGGGGGGGCTGACCTATAATTCACCCCTCCACTTT
size: few
V: TRBV5-5
D: -
J: TRBJ1-6

CDR3: CASSLRRTAGNSPLHF
DNA: TGTGCCAGCAGCTTACGCCGGACAGCGGGTAATTCACCCCTCCACTTT
size: -
V: TRBV5-6
D: -
J: TRBJ1-6

CDR3: CASSPSRQTGYTF
DNA: TGCGCCAGCAGCCCCTCGCGTCAGACTGGCTACACCTTC
size: -
V: TRBV5-1
D: -
J: TRBJ1-2

CDR3: CAWSGTGGGYTF
DNA: TGTGCCTGGAGTGGTACAGGAGGTGGCTACACCTTC
size: -
V: TRBV30
D: -
J: TRBJ1-2

CDR3: CASSQLRCTEAFF
DNA: TGCGCCAGCAGTCAATTAAGGTGCACTGAAGCTTTCTTT
size: -
V: TRBV23-1
D: -
J: TRBJ1-1

CDR3: CASSYPDRSYEQYF
DNA: TGTGCCAGCAGTTACCCGGACAGGTCCTACGAGCAGTACTTC
size: -
V: TRBV6-5
D: TRBD1
J: TRBJ2-7

CDR3: CAWSSSLDQPQHF
DNA: TGTGCCTGGAGTTCTTCATTGGATCAGCCCCAGCATTTT
size: -
V: TRBV30
D: -
J: TRBJ1-5

CDR3: CASMGQTGDNEQFF
DNA: TGTGCCAGCATGGGCCAGACAGGGGACAATGAGCAGTTCTTC
size: -
V: TRBV2
D: TRBD1
J: TRBJ2-1

CDR3: CASSPRGGLNYGYTF
DNA: TGTGCCAGCAGCCCCCGGGGAGGACTCAACTATGGCTACACCTTC
size: once
V: TRBV27
D: -
J: TRBJ1-2